What follows are 18 T cell receptor beta chains derived from one specimen sequenced in a study of cytomegalovirus exposure and HLA in healthy donors. Primers included in the PCR were 60 Vbeta and 13 Jbeta primers. The data were produced by immunoSEQ multiplex PCR, yet TCRdb's version contains in-frame clones alone and is incomplete. The sample lists about 120,000 clones; under 90% were seen once. Specimen: PBMCs. The receptors were sampled from a female donor in good health and CMV-seropositive.

The chain recombines TRBV7-8 with TRBJ2-7; 7 bases match TRBD2. Germline V gene sequence: CDR1 SGHVS, CDR2 FQNEAQ. V was pared by 3 bases and J by 2 bases, with 10 bases of the junction left unmatched. CDR3 length: 16 amino acids. The CDR3 here is CASSFPGRLRTYEQYF. CDR3 in DNA: TGTGCCAGCAGCTTCCCCGGGAGGTTGAGGACCTACGAGCAGTACTTC.

This clone was recorded only once. The chain recombines TRBV5-1 with TRBJ2-7, with a possible D match to TRBD1 (5 bases). Germline V CDR1 and CDR2: SGHRS, YFSETQ. V shed 0 bases and J shed 2 bases, with 12 bases lying between them. This CDR3 has 15 residues. The CDR3 spells CASSLGPTGPYEQYF. The CDR3 DNA reads as TGCGCCAGCAGCTTGGGGCCCACAGGCCCCTACGAGCAGTACTTC.

This CDR3 reads CSARGSTEAFF. The CDR3 region has the DNA TGCAGTGCTAGGGGGAGCACTGAAGCTTTCTTT. The V and J genes are TRBV20-1 and TRBJ1-1; D is uncertain. The CDR3 spans 11 residues. CDR1 is DFQATT and CDR2 is SNEGSKA in the germline V gene (reference sequence). V gave up 3 bases and J gave up 4 bases, with 6 bases separating them.

The chain links TRBV14 to TRBJ2-2, with 11 bases that match TRBD2. V was pared by 1 base and J by 5 bases, with 9 bases of the junction left unmatched. Germline lookup yields CDR1 SGHDN and CDR2 FVKESK. This CDR3 is built from 18 residues. The CDR3 is CASSQVVDTSGGTGELFF. CDR3 DNA: TGTGCCAGCAGCCAAGTGGTTGATACTAGCGGGGGAACCGGGGAGCTGTTTTTT.

This chain links TRBV27 with TRBJ1-6; D gene unclear. Germline V CDR1 and CDR2: MNHEY, SMNVEV (reference sequence). Between the trimmed V and J ends, which lost 6 bases and 0 bases, there was a span of 12 bases. This CDR3 region has 16 residues. CDR3 residues: CASSLTPFSYNSPLHF. CDR3 nucleotides: TGTGCCAGCAGCTTGACACCCTTCTCCTATAATTCACCCCTCCACTTT.

The V and J genes are TRBV9 and TRBJ2-1; 10 nucleotides line up with TRBD2. The CDR3 contains 19 residues. J gave up 5 bases and V 0 bases, and 14 bases lay outside the gene matches. CDR1 and CDR2 (germline): SGDLS, YYNGEE. CDR3 in DNA: TGTGCCAGCAGCGTAGGAGGAAGGGCTAGCGGGGGCCAGAACAATGAGCAGTTCTTC. Translating it yields CASSVGGRASGGQNNEQFF. Filled out from reference TRBV9 and TRBJ2-1, the complete variable domain reads DSGVTQTPKHLITATGQRVTLRCSPRSGDLSVYWYQQSLDQGLQFLIQYYNGEERAKGNILERFSAQQFPDLHSELNLSSLELGDSALYFCASSVGGRASGGQNNEQFFGPGTRLTVL.

Written as DNA, the CDR3 is TGTGCCAGCAGACAGGGTCTTGCAACTAATGAAAAACTGTTTTTT. Residues: CASRQGLATNEKLFF. This chain uses TRBV6-5 with TRBJ1-4; perhaps TRBD1 as D (6 bases). CDR1 is MNHEY, CDR2 SVGAGI, per germline. The ends were cut back, 6 bases at V and 0 bases at J, with 11 bases in the middle. The CDR3 covers 15 residues.

The rearrangement joins TRBV6-1 to TRBJ1-5, with D unclear. Germline V gene data show CDR1 as MNHNS and CDR2 as SASEGT. Trimming cost V 2 bases and J 4 bases, with 9 bases left between them. The CDR3 is 14 amino acids. The CDR3: CASSEWQTNQPQHF. CDR3 nucleotides: TGTGCCAGCAGTGAATGGCAGACTAATCAGCCCCAGCATTTT.

This clone was counted a few times. The chain has TRBV6-1 and TRBJ1-1; D not resolved. The germline V gene has CDR1 MNHNS and CDR2 SASEGT. Trimming cost V 7 bases and J 2 bases, with 11 bases left between them. The CDR3 consists of 13 residues. The CDR3 spells CASTPVLNTEAFF. The CDR3 DNA reads TGTGCCAGCACACCAGTTTTAAACACTGAAGCTTTCTTT.

The chain couples TRBV4-2 to TRBJ2-2; TRBD2 matches at 7 bases. Trimming took 3 bases from V and 7 from J; bases not matched to a gene: 8. This CDR3 contains 15 residues. CDR1 and CDR2 from the germline V gene are LGHNA and YNFKEQ. Written as DNA, the CDR3 is TGTGCCAGCAGCCACTTAAGCGGGACCCGCGGGGAGCTGTTTTTT. It yields the protein CASSHLSGTRGELFF.

The V call is TRBV5-4, the J call TRBJ1-3; D is uncertain. CDR1 and CDR2 from the germline V gene are SGHNT and YYREEE (reference sequence). V was cut by 0 bases and J by 0 bases, with 7 bases left in between. This CDR3 has 15 amino acids. This CDR3 reads CASSLATVSGNTIYF. The DNA for the CDR3 is TGTGCCAGCAGCTTGGCTACGGTCTCTGGAAACACCATATATTTT.

The sample holds a few counts of this clone. The chain employs TRBV7-8 and TRBJ2-1; weak D call: TRBD2 (6 bases). The CDR3 loop spans 12 amino acids. Trimming cost V 8 bases and J 9 bases, with 14 bases left between them. Per germline, CDR1 SGHVS and CDR2 FQNEAQ. The CDR3 loop is CASGLWGVEQFF. In nucleotides, the CDR3 is TGTGCCAGCGGACTTTGGGGGGTTGAGCAGTTCTTC.

The chain employs TRBV7-9 and TRBJ1-1; D gene unclear. The V gene lost 2 bases and the J gene lost 8 bases, with 12 bases spanning the gap. Germline-derived CDR1 and CDR2 are SEHNR and FQNEAQ (reference sequence). The CDR3 spans 13 residues. CDR3 nucleotides: TGTGCCAGCAGCTTAACACAGACGACCGAAGCTTTCTTT. Encoded protein: CASSLTQTTEAFF. Full variable domain (missing parts from reference TRBV7-9 and TRBJ1-1): DTGVSQNPRHKITKRGQNVTFRCDPISEHNRLYWYRQTLGQGPEFLTYFQNEAQLEKSRLLSDRFSAERPKGSFSTLEIQRTEQGDSAMYLCASSLTQTTEAFFGQGTRLTVV.

This chain joins TRBV7-3 and TRBJ2-2, with a weak D call TRBD1 (6 bases). Trimming stripped 3 bases from V and 1 base from J, with 6 bases between. The CDR3 totals 14 residues. CDR1 is SGHTA and CDR2 is FQGTGA in the germline V gene. CDR3 DNA sequence: TGTGCCAGCAGCTTCAGGGGGAACACCGGGGAGCTGTTTTTT. It encodes CASSFRGNTGELFF.

The rearrangement joins TRBV5-4 to TRBJ1-1; no clear D gene. Trimming removed 0 bases at V and 1 base at J, with 10 bases between. Germline CDR1 reads SGHNT; CDR2 reads YYREEE (reference sequence). CDR3 length equals 15 residues. CDR3 protein: CASSLGQVPNTEAFF. The CDR3 coding sequence is TGTGCCAGCAGCTTGGGGCAGGTCCCGAACACTGAAGCTTTCTTT. The variable domain in full, completed from reference TRBV5-4 and TRBJ1-1, reads ETGVTQSPTHLIKTRGQQVTLRCSSQSGHNTVSWYQQALGQGPQFIFQYYREEENGRGNFPPRFSGLQFPNYSSELNVNALELDDSALYLCASSLGQVPNTEAFFGQGTRLTVV.

The chain is built from TRBV5-1 and TRBJ2-7, with TRBD2 matching 7 bases. Germline assignment: CDR1 SGHRS and CDR2 YFSETQ. V was pared by 0 bases and J by 4 bases, with 10 bases of the junction left unmatched. The CDR3 has 16 residues. The CDR3 DNA is TGCGCCAGCAGCTTGGGGCCGGCGGGGGTTGAGTACGAGCAGTACTTC. This sequence encodes CASSLGPAGVEYEQYF.

The chain uses TRBV7-2 and TRBJ1-3, with TRBD1 matching over 7 bases. V shed 5 bases, J shed 0 bases, and the junction held 4 bases outside the gene matches. From germline, CDR1 is SGHTA and CDR2 FQGNSA. The CDR3 is 15 residues long. Here the CDR3 DNA reads TGTGCCAGCAGCCCAGACAGGGTCTCTGGAAACACCATATATTTT. Protein sequence: CASSPDRVSGNTIYF.

V is TRBV27 and J is TRBJ1-4; D gene ambiguous. The germline CDR1 and CDR2 sequences are MNHEY and SMNVEV (reference sequence). This CDR3 comprises 12 residues. With 2 bases removed from V and 7 bases from J, the gap between germline ends came to 5 bases. The CDR3 is CASSLIGEKLFF. For the CDR3, the DNA is TGTGCCAGCAGTTTAATCGGTGAAAAACTGTTTTTT.